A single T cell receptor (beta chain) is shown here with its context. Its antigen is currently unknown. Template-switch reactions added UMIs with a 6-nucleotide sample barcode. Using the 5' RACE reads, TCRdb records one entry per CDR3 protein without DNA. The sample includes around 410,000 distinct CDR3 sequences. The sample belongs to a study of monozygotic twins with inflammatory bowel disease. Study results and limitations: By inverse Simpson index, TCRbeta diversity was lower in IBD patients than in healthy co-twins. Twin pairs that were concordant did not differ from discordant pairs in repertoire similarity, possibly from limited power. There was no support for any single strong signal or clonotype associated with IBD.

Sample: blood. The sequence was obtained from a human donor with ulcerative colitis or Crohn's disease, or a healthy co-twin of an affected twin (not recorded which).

CDR3 region: CSATSTTASTDTQYF. This sequence joins TRBV20-1 and TRBJ2-3; absent DNA, TCRdb's TRBD2 call cannot be checked. The germline V gene has CDR1 DFQATT and CDR2 SNEGSKA (reference sequence). The CDR3 extends over 15 amino acids.